The 21 T cell receptor beta chains given below trace back to one sample, sequenced in a study of blood T cell repertoires in COVID-19. Profiled with immunoSEQ multiplex PCR; TCRdb holds only in-frame clones, not every one. Of 150,000 to 200,000 clones in the sample, 85% to 90% were seen once. Source material: peripheral blood. The receptors stem from an elderly woman in a cohort sampled during active or convalescent COVID-19.

The rearrangement links TRBV6-2 or TRBV6-3 to TRBJ1-2, with 8 nucleotides matching TRBD1. Germline CDR1 and CDR2: MNHEY and SVGEGT. The CDR3 is 13 residues long. Unmatched junction bases numbered 2, after V lost 4 bases and J lost 4 bases. CDR3 residues: CASSLTGGYGYTF. In DNA form, the CDR3 reads TGTGCCAGCAGTTTAACAGGGGGCTATGGCTACACCTTC.

The rearrangement links TRBV30 to TRBJ2-3; D call uncertain. V was cut by 0 bases and J by 1 base, with 5 bases left in between. The germline gives CDR1 GTSNPN, CDR2 SVGIG (reference sequence). This CDR3 spans 13 amino acids. The CDR3 spells CAWSVRGTDTQYF. CDR3 nucleotide sequence: TGTGCCTGGAGTGTACGGGGCACAGATACGCAGTATTTT.

The rearrangement uses TRBV27 and TRBJ1-2; tentatively, D is TRBD1 (5 bases). The CDR3 length is 19 residues. Between the trimmed V and J ends, which lost 3 bases and 4 bases, there was a span of 27 bases. Germline V gives CDR1 MNHEY, CDR2 SMNVEV (reference sequence). In nucleotides, the CDR3 is TGTGCCAGCAGTTTCATCCCTTTGTCCACCAAGGGGCTCACCTATGGCTACACCTTC. Its protein product is CASSFIPLSTKGLTYGYTF.

J is TRBJ1-1 and V is TRBV27; no clear D. The length of the CDR3 is 13 residues. Germline values: CDR1 MNHEY, CDR2 SMNVEV (reference sequence). V gave up 5 bases and J gave up 3 bases, with 10 bases separating them. The CDR3 nucleotides read TGTGCCAGCAGTACTATTCTTGACACTGAAGCTTTCTTT. As protein: CASSTILDTEAFF.

The J gene is TRBJ1-6, the V gene TRBV28; D gene unclear. Per germline, CDR1 MDHEN and CDR2 SYDVKM. The CDR3 runs 14 residues. The germline V and J ends were trimmed by 1 base and 9 bases, with 10 bases remaining between them. The CDR3 loop is CASSLSQRVSPLHF. The CDR3 nucleotides are TGTGCCAGCAGTTTATCACAGCGGGTTTCACCCCTCCACTTT.

This clone was counted only a few times. The chain carries TRBV4-3 and TRBJ1-2; D gene ambiguous. This CDR3 comprises 15 residues. V gave up 3 bases and J gave up 5 bases, with 16 bases separating them. CDR1 LGHNA and CDR2 YSLEER come from the germline V gene. The CDR3 sequence is CASSHSERQDYGYTF. CDR3 DNA sequence: TGCGCCAGCAGCCATTCTGAGCGGCAGGATTATGGCTACACCTTC.

To note about this clone: The sample carries other DNA sequences with the same CDR3. The V call is TRBV11-3, the J call TRBJ2-7, with 12 bases matching TRBD2. The CDR3 is made up of 15 amino acids. Losses at the gene ends were 5 bases for V and 0 bases for J; bases not matched to a gene: 2. Germline V gene lookup returns CDR1 SGHNT and CDR2 YENEEA. This chain's CDR3 is CASSLAGGGSYEQYV. DNA for the CDR3: TGTGCCAGCAGCCTAGCGGGAGGGGGCTCCTACGAGCAGTACGTC.

This chain uses TRBV25-1 with TRBJ1-4, with a possible D match to TRBD1 (5 bases). The CDR3 covers 14 residues. The germline CDR1 and CDR2 sequences are MGHDK and SYGVNS. The V gene lost 2 bases and the J gene lost 6 bases, with 10 bases spanning the gap. The CDR3 coding sequence is TGTGCCAGCAGTGAAAAGTTAGGGGATGAAAAACTGTTTTTT. It codes for CASSEKLGDEKLFF.

This chain links TRBV6-1 with TRBJ1-2; no reliable D call. The CDR3 is 16 residues long. From germline, CDR1 is MNHNS and CDR2 SASEGT. The germline V and J ends were trimmed by 2 bases and 4 bases, with 17 bases remaining between them. The CDR3 sequence: CASSESILRGSYGYTF. In DNA form, the CDR3 reads TGTGCCAGCAGTGAATCTATATTAAGAGGGAGCTATGGCTACACCTTC.

This sequence joins TRBV12-3 or TRBV12-4 and TRBJ1-5, with a possible D match to TRBD1 (6 bases). V was shortened by 3 bases and J by 12 bases, with 9 bases between the two germline ends. This CDR3 is built from 11 residues. In DNA, the CDR3 is TGTGCCAGCAGTTTGGGACATTTCCAGCATTTT. Encoded protein: CASSLGHFQHF.

As regards this clone: The sample contains more than one DNA sequence encoding this CDR3. The gene calls are TRBV7-2 and TRBJ2-5; possibly TRBD2 for D (5 bases). Trimming shortened V by 3 bases and J by 4 bases, and 9 bases separated the two germline ends. Germline-derived CDR1 and CDR2 are SGHTA and FQGNSA. The CDR3 sequence is 13 residues long. CDR3 residues: CASSFFRGETQYF. DNA of the CDR3: TGTGCCAGCAGCTTTTTCCGGGGAGAGACCCAGTACTTC.

The V gene is TRBV5-1, the J gene TRBJ2-2; 9 bases align to TRBD1. V was pared by 4 bases and J by 5 bases, with 6 bases of the junction left unmatched. From germline, CDR1 is SGHRS and CDR2 YFSETQ. The CDR3 totals 15 residues. CDR3 nucleotides: TGCGCCAGCAGCCCGGGGACAGGGAAAACCGGGGAGCTGTTTTTT. Translating it yields CASSPGTGKTGELFF.

Only a few counts were recorded for this clone. The chain uses TRBV6-1 and TRBJ1-6; no reliable D call. This CDR3 comprises 16 residues. The V end lost 4 bases, the J end lost 9 bases, and 19 bases lay between the germline ends. CDR1 is MNHNS and CDR2 is SASEGT in the germline V gene. The CDR3 here is CASSVETSTGGSPLHF. CDR3 bases: TGTGCCAGCAGTGTGGAGACCTCAACCGGAGGTTCACCCCTCCACTTT.

The chain is built from TRBV27 and TRBJ1-3; D is possibly TRBD1 (6 bases). Germline V gene sequence: CDR1 MNHEY, CDR2 SMNVEV (reference sequence). The CDR3 is 18 amino acids. Deletions cut 3 bases from V and 7 bases from J, with 25 bases between. CDR3 in amino acids: CASSFPYTTGSSRNTIYF. Here the CDR3 DNA reads TGTGCCAGCAGTTTCCCCTACACGACAGGTTCATCTAGGAACACCATATATTTT.

The gene calls are TRBV20-1 and TRBJ2-5; 11 positions match TRBD2. CDR1 is DFQATT, CDR2 SNEGSKA, per germline (reference sequence). V lost 3 bases and J lost 1; bases outside the gene matches: 7. The CDR3 sequence is 16 residues long. The CDR3: CSASRLAGGLQETQYF. CDR3 DNA sequence: TGCAGTGCTAGTCGGCTAGCGGGGGGTCTCCAAGAGACCCAGTACTTC.

Here the CDR3 DNA reads TGTGCCTGGAGTCCCGAGGTAGATACGCAGTATTTT. Its translation: CAWSPEVDTQYF. J is TRBJ2-3 and V is TRBV30; D remains unclear. V was shortened by 2 bases and J by 5 bases, with 8 bases between the two germline ends. The CDR3 is made up of 12 amino acids. Germline CDR1 GTSNPN, CDR2 SVGIG (reference sequence).

This chain joins TRBV28 and TRBJ1-4, with 10 bases that match TRBD1. The J segment lost 8 bases and the V segment lost 10 bases, leaving 10 bases of the junction unmatched. The CDR3 totals 14 residues. Looked up from germline, CDR1 is MDHEN and CDR2 is SYDVKM. In DNA form, the CDR3 reads TGTGCCACTCTAGGCTGGACAGGGGGAGAAAAACTGTTTTTT. Residues: CATLGWTGGEKLFF.

The chain couples TRBV7-6 to TRBJ2-2, with D perhaps TRBD1 (6 bases). Trimming removed 5 bases from V and 4 bases from J, with 14 bases in between. The germline gives CDR1 SGHVS, CDR2 FNYEAQ. CDR3 length equals 15 residues. CDR3: CASSRDTTFTGELFF. For the CDR3, the DNA is TGTGCCAGCAGCCGGGACACTACATTCACCGGGGAGCTGTTTTTT.

This clone was found once. The V and J genes are TRBV2 and TRBJ2-2, with D possibly matching TRBD1 (6 bases). Germline CDR1 and CDR2: SNHLY and FYNNEI. With 6 bases removed from V and 10 bases from J, the gap between germline ends came to 21 bases. CDR3 length: 15 amino acids. The CDR3: CASRERTASYEELFF. DNA of the CDR3: TGTGCCAGCAGGGAGAGGACAGCGAGTTACGAGGAGCTGTTTTTT. The full variable domain, in which reference TRBV2 and TRBJ2-2 provide the parts outside the CDR3, is EPEVTQTPSHQVTQMGQEVILRCVPISNHLYFYWYRQILGQKVEFLVSFYNNEISEKSEIFDDQFSVERPDGSNFTLKIRSTKLEDSAMYFCASRERTASYEELFFGEGSRLTVL.

The rearrangement links TRBV6-5 to TRBJ2-7, with D perhaps matching TRBD2 (5 bases). Germline V lookup: CDR1 MNHEY, CDR2 SVGAGI. V was cut by 2 bases and J by 1 base, with 15 bases left in between. The CDR3 is made up of 16 amino acids. For the CDR3, the DNA is TGTGCCAGCAGTTACGAACATGGAGGCAGGTCCTACGAGCAGTACTTC. It yields the protein CASSYEHGGRSYEQYF.

The chain couples TRBV29-1 to TRBJ1-6; a weak D match, TRBD1 (5 bases). CDR3 length: 13 amino acids. Trimming stripped 4 bases from V and 5 bases from J, with 9 bases between. CDR1 is SQVTM, CDR2 ANQGSEA, per germline. This CDR3 reads CSVGWGDNSPLHF. CDR3 bases: TGCAGCGTTGGGTGGGGGGATAATTCACCCCTCCACTTT.